Presented here are 9 T cell receptor beta chains from one specimen sequenced in a study of CD8 T cells in ankylosing spondylitis. Via MiXCR, TCRdb re-called the 5' RACE reads, giving one row per CDR3 protein. Here the sample spans 31,000 or so distinct CDR3 sequences, roughly 33% being singletons. Sequenced input: synovial fluid, either unsorted or a sorted T cell fraction (not recorded which). These TCRs come from a male donor with ankylosing spondylitis.

V is TRBV20-1 and J is TRBJ1-1; 9 nucleotides align to TRBD1. Germline-derived CDR1 and CDR2 are DFQATT and SNEGSKA (reference sequence). The CDR3 loop spans 13 amino acids. The ends lost 6 bases at V and 6 bases at J; junction bases unmatched: 8. The CDR3 loop is CSAPGQGSSEAFF. The DNA for the CDR3 is TGCAGTGCGCCGGGACAGGGAAGCTCTGAAGCTTTCTTT.

This clonotype has just a few counts. The chain has TRBV7-9 and TRBJ1-2, with D perhaps matching TRBD1 (5 bases). With 4 bases removed from V and 0 bases from J, the gap between germline ends came to 18 bases. Germline lookup yields CDR1 SEHNR and CDR2 FQNEAQ (reference sequence). The CDR3 runs to 17 residues. This CDR3 is CASSSREGPNPNYGYTF. The CDR3 region has the DNA TGTGCCAGCAGCTCCCGGGAGGGGCCGAATCCTAACTATGGCTACACCTTC.

The sample holds a few counts of this clonotype. The chain uses TRBV18 and TRBJ2-5; D may be TRBD1 (6 bases). The germline gives CDR1 KGHSH, CDR2 LQKENI. The CDR3 consists of 14 residues. Trimming cost V 6 bases and J 0 bases, with 11 bases left between them. The CDR3 loop is CASSSGEYQETQYF. The DNA for the CDR3 is TGTGCCAGCTCCTCAGGGGAGTACCAAGAGACCCAGTACTTC.

The chain recombines TRBV12-3 or TRBV12-4 with TRBJ1-1; 8 bases fit TRBD1. Unmatched junction bases numbered 16, after V lost 6 bases and J lost 7 bases. The CDR3 is 16 residues long. Here the CDR3 reads CASSLPPGQVVFEAFF. The CDR3 DNA is TGTGCCAGCAGCCTTCCACCGGGACAGGTCGTATTTGAAGCTTTCTTT.

The chain uses TRBV4-1 and TRBJ2-7; tentative D call: TRBD2 (6 bases). Trimming shortened V by 1 base and J by 1 base, and 11 bases separated the two germline ends. CDR1 and CDR2 from the germline V gene are MGHRA and YSYEKL. The CDR3 contains 15 residues. The CDR3, as DNA: TGCGCCAGCAGCCAAGTCCTTAGCGGATCCTACGAGCAGTACTTC. It translates to CASSQVLSGSYEQYF.

This clonotype was observed a few times. V and J are TRBV12-3 or TRBV12-4 and TRBJ2-2; TRBD2 matches 8 bases. This CDR3 has 13 residues. V dropped 10 bases and J dropped 4; count of bases not matched to a gene: 5. CDR3 bases: TGTGCCACCCACGCGGGGGGCACCGGGGAGCTGTTTTTT. Translation gives CATHAGGTGELFF.

The rearrangement uses TRBV19 and TRBJ2-5; D gene ambiguous. CDR1 LNHDA and CDR2 SQIVND come from the germline V gene (reference sequence). V lost 7 bases and J lost 5, with 14 bases in between. The CDR3 spans 13 residues. This chain's CDR3 is CASNHGRRETQYF. The CDR3 region has the DNA TGTGCCAGTAATCATGGGCGGCGGGAGACCCAGTACTTC.

This chain uses TRBV7-9 with TRBJ2-1; 12 nucleotides line up with TRBD2. Germline loops: CDR1 SEHNR, CDR2 FQNEAQ (reference sequence). Trimming removed 5 bases from V and 5 bases from J; junction bases left unmatched: 10. This CDR3 has 17 residues. CDR3 in amino acids: CASSHSPRLAGDNEQFF. CDR3 coding DNA: TGTGCCAGCAGCCACTCGCCCCGACTAGCGGGAGACAATGAGCAGTTCTTC.

Remarks on this clonotype: The junction departs from the called germline gene at one end, perhaps through a read error. The chain recombines TRBV12-3 or TRBV12-4 with TRBJ2-1, with D possibly matching TRBD2 (6 bases). The CDR3 has 17 residues. CDR3 in DNA: TGTACCAGCAGTCCTACCCTTTTGACTAGTCTCGGCCATGAGCAGTTCTTC. Its protein is CTSSPTLLTSLGHEQFF.